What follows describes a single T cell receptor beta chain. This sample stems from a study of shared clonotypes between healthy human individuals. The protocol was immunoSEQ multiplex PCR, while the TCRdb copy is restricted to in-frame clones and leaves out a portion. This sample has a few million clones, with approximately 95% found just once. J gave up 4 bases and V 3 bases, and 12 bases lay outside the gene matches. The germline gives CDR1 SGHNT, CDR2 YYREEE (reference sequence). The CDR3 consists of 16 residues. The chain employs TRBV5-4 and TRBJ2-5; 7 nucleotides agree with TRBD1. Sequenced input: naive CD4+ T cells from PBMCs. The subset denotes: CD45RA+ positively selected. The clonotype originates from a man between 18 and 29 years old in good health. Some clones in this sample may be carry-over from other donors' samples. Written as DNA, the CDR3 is TGTGCCAGCAGCTCTTACGACAGGGTAGAAGGAGAGACCCAGTACTTC. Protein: CASSSYDRVEGETQYF.